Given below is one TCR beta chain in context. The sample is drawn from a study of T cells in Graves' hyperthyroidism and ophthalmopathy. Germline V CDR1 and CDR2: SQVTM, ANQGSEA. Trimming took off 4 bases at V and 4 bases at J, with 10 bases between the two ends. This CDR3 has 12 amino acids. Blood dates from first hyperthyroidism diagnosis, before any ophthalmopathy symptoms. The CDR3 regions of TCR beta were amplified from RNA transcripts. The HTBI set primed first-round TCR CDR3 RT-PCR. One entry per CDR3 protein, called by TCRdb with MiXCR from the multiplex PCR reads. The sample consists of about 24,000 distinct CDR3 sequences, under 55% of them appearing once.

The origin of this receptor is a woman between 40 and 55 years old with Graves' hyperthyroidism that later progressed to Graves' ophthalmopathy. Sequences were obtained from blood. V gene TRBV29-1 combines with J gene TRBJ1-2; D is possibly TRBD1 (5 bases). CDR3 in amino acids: CSVGGDVYGYTF. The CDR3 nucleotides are TGCAGCGTTGGGGGGGATGTCTATGGCTACACCTTC.